This passage covers 4 T cell receptor beta chains from one sample sequenced in a study of blood T cell repertoires in COVID-19. TCRdb's copy holds only in-frame clones and misses some; the assay was immunoSEQ multiplex PCR. Among some 83,000 clones listed, about 83% were seen once. The sequencing input was peripheral blood. These receptor sequences come from a man aged 50-60 years with active COVID-19.

This chain connects TRBV5-1 to TRBJ1-1, with 11 positions matching TRBD1. The CDR3 has 17 amino acids. Unmatched junction bases numbered 8, after V lost 4 bases and J lost 0 bases. Germline assignment: CDR1 SGHRS and CDR2 YFSETQ. The CDR3 DNA is TGCGCCAGCAGCACTTGGGACAGGGGGTCTATGAACACTGAAGCTTTCTTT. Translating it yields CASSTWDRGSMNTEAFF.

The chain uses TRBV19 and TRBJ1-6; 9 bases match TRBD1. Trimming removed 5 bases from V and 9 bases from J; junction bases left unmatched: 8. CDR3 length: 15 amino acids. CDR1 and CDR2 (germline): LNHDA, SQIVND (reference sequence). This CDR3 reads CASSLYRGQGSPLHF. Here the CDR3 DNA reads TGTGCCAGTAGTCTATACAGGGGGCAGGGTTCACCCCTCCACTTT.

This chain connects TRBV7-2 to TRBJ2-1, with TRBD1 matching over 7 bases. V shed 4 bases and J 2 bases; nucleotides not matched to a gene: 8. The length of the CDR3 is 16 residues. Germline V gene data show CDR1 as SGHTA and CDR2 as FQGNSA. The CDR3: CASSSYTGVPYNEQFF. For the CDR3, the DNA is TGTGCCAGCAGCTCATACACAGGGGTACCCTACAATGAGCAGTTCTTC.

The chain is built from TRBV7-6 and TRBJ1-1; 9 nucleotides align to TRBD1. V shed 5 bases and J 3 bases; nucleotides not matched to a gene: 7. Germline CDR1 reads SGHVS; CDR2 reads FNYEAQ. This CDR3 has 15 amino acids. In DNA, the CDR3 is TGTGCCAGCAGCGAGATGGGACAGGGCGACACTGAAGCTTTCTTT. Protein: CASSEMGQGDTEAFF. Together with reference TRBV7-6 and TRBJ1-1, the CDR3 gives the full variable domain: GAGVSQSPRYKVTKRGQDVALRCDPISGHVSLYWYRQALGQGPEFLTYFNYEAQQDKSGLPNDRFSAERPEGSISTLTIQRTEQRDSAMYRCASSEMGQGDTEAFFGQGTRLTVV.